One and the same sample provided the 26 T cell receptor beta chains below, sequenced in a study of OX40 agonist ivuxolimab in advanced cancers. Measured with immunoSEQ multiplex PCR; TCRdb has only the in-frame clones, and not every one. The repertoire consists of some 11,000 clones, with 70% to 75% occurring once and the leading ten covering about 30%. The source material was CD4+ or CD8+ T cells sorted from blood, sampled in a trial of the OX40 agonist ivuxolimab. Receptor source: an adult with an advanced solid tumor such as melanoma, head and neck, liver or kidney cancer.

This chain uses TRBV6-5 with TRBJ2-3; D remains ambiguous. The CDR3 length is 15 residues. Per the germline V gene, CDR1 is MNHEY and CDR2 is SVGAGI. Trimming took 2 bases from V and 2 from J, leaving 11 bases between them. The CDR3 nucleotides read TGTGCCAGCAGTTACCTCGGCAGAGACACAGATACGCAGTATTTT. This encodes CASSYLGRDTDTQYF.

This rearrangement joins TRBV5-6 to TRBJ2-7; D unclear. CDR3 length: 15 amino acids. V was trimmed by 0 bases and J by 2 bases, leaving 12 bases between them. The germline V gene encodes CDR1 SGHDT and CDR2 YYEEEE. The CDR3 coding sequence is TGTGCCAGCAGCTTGGCCGGCTTTCCTACCTACGAGCAGTACTTC. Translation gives CASSLAGFPTYEQYF.

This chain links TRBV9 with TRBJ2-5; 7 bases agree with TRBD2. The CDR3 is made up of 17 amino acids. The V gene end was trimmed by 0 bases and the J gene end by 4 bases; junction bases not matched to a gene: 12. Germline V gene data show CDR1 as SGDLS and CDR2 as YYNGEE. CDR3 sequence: CASSVEAGGISGETQYF. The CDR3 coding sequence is TGTGCCAGCAGCGTAGAGGCCGGGGGGATTTCAGGAGAGACCCAGTACTTC.

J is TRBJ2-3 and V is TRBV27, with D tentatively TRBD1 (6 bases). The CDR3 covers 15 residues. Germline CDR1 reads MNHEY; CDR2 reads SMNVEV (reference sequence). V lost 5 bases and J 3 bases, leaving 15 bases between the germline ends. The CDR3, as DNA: TGTGCCAGCAGTCCCTATACGGACAGTACAGATACGCAGTATTTT. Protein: CASSPYTDSTDTQYF.

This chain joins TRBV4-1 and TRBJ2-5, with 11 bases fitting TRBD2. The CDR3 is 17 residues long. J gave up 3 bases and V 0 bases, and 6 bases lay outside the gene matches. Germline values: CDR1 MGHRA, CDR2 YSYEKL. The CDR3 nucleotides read TGCGCCAGCAGCCAAGACCCTAGCGGGGGGTATGAAGAGACCCAGTACTTC. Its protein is CASSQDPSGGYEETQYF.

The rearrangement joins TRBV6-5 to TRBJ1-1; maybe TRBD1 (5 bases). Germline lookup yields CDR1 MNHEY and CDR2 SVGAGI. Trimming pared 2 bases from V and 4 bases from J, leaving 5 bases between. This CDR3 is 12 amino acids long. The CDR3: CASSYDSTEAFF. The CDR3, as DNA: TGTGCCAGCAGTTACGACAGCACTGAAGCTTTCTTT.

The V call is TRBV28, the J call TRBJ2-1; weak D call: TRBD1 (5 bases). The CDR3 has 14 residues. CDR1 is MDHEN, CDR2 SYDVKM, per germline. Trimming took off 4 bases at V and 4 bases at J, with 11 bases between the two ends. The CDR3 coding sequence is TGTGCCAGCAGTTCGGGTCAGGGTTACAATGAGCAGTTCTTC. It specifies CASSSGQGYNEQFF.

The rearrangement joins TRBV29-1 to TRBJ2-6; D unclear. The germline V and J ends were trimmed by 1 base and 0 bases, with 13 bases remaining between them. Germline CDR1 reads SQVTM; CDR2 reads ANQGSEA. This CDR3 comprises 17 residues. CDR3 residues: CSVEVRLQSSGANVLTF. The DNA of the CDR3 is TGCAGCGTTGAAGTGAGACTTCAGAGCTCTGGGGCCAACGTCCTGACTTTC.

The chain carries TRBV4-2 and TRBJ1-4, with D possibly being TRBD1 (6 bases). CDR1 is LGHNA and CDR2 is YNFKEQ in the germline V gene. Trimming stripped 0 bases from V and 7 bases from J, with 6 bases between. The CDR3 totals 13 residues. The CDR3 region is CASSQEGGEKLFF. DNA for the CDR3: TGTGCCAGCAGCCAAGAAGGGGGTGAAAAACTGTTTTTT.

For the CDR3, the DNA is TGTGCCAGCGCCCTCAGGACAGACAATGAGCAGTTCTTC. It yields the protein CASALRTDNEQFF. The chain is built from TRBV6-5 and TRBJ2-1; possibly TRBD1 for D (6 bases). Trimming shortened V by 8 bases and J by 5 bases, and 13 bases separated the two germline ends. The CDR3 length is 13 residues. CDR1 and CDR2 from the germline V gene are MNHEY and SVGAGI.

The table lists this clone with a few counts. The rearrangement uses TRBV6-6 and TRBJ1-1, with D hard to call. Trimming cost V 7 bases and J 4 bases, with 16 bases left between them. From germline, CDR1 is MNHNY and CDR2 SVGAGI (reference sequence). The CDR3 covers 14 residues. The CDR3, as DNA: TGTGCCAGCACGCCATTTACGGGAGCCACTGAAGCTTTCTTT. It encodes CASTPFTGATEAFF.

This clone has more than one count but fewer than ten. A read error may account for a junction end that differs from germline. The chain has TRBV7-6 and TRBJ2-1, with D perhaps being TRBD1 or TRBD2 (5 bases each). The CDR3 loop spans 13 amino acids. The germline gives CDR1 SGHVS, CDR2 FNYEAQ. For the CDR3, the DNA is TGTGCCAGCAGCTTAAAATTTGGGACGCTGGGGGTCTTC. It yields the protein CASSLKFGTLGVF. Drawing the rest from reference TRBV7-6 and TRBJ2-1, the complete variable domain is GAGVSQSPRYKVTKRGQDVALRCDPISGHVSLYWYRQALGQGPEFLTYFNYEAQQDKSGLPNDRFSAERPEGSISTLTIQRTEQRDSAMYRCASSLKFGTLGVFGPGTRLTVL.

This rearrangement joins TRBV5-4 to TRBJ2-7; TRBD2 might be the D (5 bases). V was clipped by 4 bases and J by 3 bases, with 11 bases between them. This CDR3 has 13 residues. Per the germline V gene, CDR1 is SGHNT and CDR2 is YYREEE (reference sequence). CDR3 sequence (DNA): TGTGCCAGCAGCAGCCCCGAGGGCTACGAGCAGTACTTC. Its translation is CASSSPEGYEQYF.

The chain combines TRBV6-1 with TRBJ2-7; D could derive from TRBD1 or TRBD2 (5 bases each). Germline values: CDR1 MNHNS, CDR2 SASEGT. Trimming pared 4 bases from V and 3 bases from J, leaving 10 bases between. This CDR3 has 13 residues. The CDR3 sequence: CASSGWDGYEQYF. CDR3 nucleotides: TGTGCCAGCAGTGGTTGGGACGGCTACGAGCAGTACTTC.

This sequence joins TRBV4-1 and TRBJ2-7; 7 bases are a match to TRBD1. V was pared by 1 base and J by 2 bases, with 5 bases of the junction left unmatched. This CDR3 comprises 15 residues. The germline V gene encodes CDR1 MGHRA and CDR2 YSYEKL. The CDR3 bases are TGCGCCAGCAGCCAAGTGGACGGGACAGCCTACGAGCAGTACTTC. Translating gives CASSQVDGTAYEQYF.

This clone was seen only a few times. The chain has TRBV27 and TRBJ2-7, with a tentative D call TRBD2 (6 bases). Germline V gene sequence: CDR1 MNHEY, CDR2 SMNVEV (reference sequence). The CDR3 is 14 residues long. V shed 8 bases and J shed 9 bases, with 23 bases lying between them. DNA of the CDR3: TGTGCCAGCGGGGAAAAGGGCGGGACCGTGGTGCAGTACTTC. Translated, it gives CASGEKGGTVVQYF.

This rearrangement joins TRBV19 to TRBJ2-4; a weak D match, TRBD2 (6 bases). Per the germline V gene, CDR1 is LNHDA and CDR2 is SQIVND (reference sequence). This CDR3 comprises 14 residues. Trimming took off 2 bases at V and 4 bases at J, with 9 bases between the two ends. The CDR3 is CASSISGLKNIQYF. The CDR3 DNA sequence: TGTGCCAGTAGTATATCGGGACTGAAAAACATTCAGTACTTC.

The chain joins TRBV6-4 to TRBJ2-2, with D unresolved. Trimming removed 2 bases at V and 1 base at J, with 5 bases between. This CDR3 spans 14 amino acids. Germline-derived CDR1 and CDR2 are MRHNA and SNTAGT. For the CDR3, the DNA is TGTGCCAGCAGTGACGGGGAGAACACCGGGGAGCTGTTTTTT. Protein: CASSDGENTGELFF.

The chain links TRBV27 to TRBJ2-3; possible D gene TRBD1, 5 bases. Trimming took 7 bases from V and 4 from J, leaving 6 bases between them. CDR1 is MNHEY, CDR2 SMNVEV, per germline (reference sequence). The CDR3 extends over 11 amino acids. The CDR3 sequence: CASKGADTQYF. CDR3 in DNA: TGTGCCAGCAAAGGGGCAGATACGCAGTATTTT.

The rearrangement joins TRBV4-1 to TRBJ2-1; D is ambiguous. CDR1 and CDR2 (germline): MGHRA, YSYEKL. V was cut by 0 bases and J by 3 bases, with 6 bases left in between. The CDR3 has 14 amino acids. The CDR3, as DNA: TGCGCCAGCAGCCAAGAGGATTTCTACAATGAGCAGTTCTTC. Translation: CASSQEDFYNEQFF.

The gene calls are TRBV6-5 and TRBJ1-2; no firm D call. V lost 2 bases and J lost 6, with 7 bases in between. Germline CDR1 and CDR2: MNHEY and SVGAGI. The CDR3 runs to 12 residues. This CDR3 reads CASSYGTDGYTF. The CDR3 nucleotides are TGTGCCAGCAGTTACGGCACAGATGGCTACACCTTC.

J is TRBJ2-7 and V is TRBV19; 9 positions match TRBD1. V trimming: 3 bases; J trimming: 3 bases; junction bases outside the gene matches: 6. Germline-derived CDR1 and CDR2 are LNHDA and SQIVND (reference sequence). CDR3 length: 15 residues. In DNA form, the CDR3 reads TGTGCCAGTAGTATGGTAGGGACAGGGAACTACGAGCAGTACTTC. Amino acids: CASSMVGTGNYEQYF.

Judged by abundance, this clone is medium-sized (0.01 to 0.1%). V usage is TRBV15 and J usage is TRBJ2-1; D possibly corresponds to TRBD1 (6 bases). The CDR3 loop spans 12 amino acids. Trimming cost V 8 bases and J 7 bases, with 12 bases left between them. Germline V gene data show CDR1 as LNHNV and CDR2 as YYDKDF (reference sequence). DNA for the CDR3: TGTGCCACCGGGACACAGAGGAATGAGCAGTTCTTC. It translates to CATGTQRNEQFF.

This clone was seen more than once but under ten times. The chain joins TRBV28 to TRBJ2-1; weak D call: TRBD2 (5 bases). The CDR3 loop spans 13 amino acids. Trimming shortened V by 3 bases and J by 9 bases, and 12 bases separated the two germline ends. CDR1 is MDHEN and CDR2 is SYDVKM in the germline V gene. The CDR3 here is CASSFIGVGEQFF. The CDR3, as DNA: TGTGCCAGCAGTTTTATCGGGGTGGGTGAGCAGTTCTTC.

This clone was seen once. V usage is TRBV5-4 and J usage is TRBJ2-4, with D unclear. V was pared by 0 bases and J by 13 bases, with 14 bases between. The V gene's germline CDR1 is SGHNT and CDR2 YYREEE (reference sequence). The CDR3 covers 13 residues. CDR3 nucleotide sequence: TGTGCCAGCAGCTTGGGGGCAGGATCCATCCAGTACTTC. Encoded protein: CASSLGAGSIQYF.

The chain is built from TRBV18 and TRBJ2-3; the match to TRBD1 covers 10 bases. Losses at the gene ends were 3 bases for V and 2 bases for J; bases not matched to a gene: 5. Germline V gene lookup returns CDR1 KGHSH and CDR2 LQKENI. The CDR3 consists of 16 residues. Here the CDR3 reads CASSPGDRGYTDTQYF. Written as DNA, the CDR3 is TGTGCCAGCTCACCGGGGGACAGGGGATACACAGATACGCAGTATTTT.